One sample yielded the 9 T cell receptor beta chains listed below, sequenced in a study of cytomegalovirus exposure and HLA in healthy donors. Some clones are missing from TCRdb's copy, which holds only in-frame ones; the method was immunoSEQ multiplex PCR. The repertoire includes roughly 100,000 clones, approximately 90% of them detected once, and over 3% sits in the top ten. Sequencing was performed on PBMCs. Every receptor here comes from a woman in her late teens or twenties in good health and CMV-seropositive.

V and J are TRBV27 and TRBJ2-2; 8 bases fit TRBD2. The CDR3 is made up of 14 amino acids. The junction had 0 bases not matched to a gene; V was cut back by 2 bases and J by 4 bases. CDR1 and CDR2 (germline): MNHEY, SMNVEV (reference sequence). The CDR3 region is CASSLAGGTGELFF. The CDR3 DNA sequence: TGTGCCAGCAGTTTAGCGGGGGGCACCGGGGAGCTGTTTTTT.

In this sample, this clone turned up once. The V and J genes are TRBV27 and TRBJ2-7; 7 bases fit TRBD1. With V trimmed by 3 bases and J by 3 bases, 5 bases remained unmatched. Germline values: CDR1 MNHEY, CDR2 SMNVEV (reference sequence). CDR3 length: 14 residues. The DNA for the CDR3 is TGTGCCAGCAGTTTCGGGACAGACCTCTACGAGCAGTACTTC. It encodes CASSFGTDLYEQYF.

The V and J genes are TRBV15 and TRBJ2-1; D is uncertain. CDR1 is LNHNV, CDR2 YYDKDF, per germline (reference sequence). The V end lost 1 base, the J end lost 4 bases, and 5 bases lay between the germline ends. There are 13 residues in the CDR3. The CDR3 region has the DNA TGTGCCACCAGCAGAGGTCAGTACAATGAGCAGTTCTTC. Translation gives CATSRGQYNEQFF.

The rearrangement links TRBV2 to TRBJ2-1; 8 bases map to TRBD1. The CDR3 totals 13 residues. The germline V gene has CDR1 SNHLY and CDR2 FYNNEI. V lost 6 bases and J lost 4; bases outside the gene matches: 2. For the CDR3, the DNA is TGTGCCAGCAGCGGGACAGGTTACAATGAGCAGTTCTTC. It is translated as CASSGTGYNEQFF.

This clone was found a few times. The V and J genes are TRBV4-1 and TRBJ2-7, with 7 bases matching TRBD2. Looked up from germline, CDR1 is MGHRA and CDR2 is YSYEKL. V shed 1 base and J 3 bases; nucleotides not matched to a gene: 12. The CDR3 is 17 amino acids. The CDR3 reads CASSQVPRSASGYEQYF. The CDR3 region has the DNA TGCGCCAGCAGCCAAGTCCCCAGATCGGCTAGCGGCTACGAGCAGTACTTC.

The V and J genes are TRBV29-1 and TRBJ2-7, with D unresolved. The CDR3 extends over 12 amino acids. With 0 bases removed from V and 4 bases from J, the gap between germline ends came to 7 bases. Germline CDR1 and CDR2: SQVTM and ANQGSEA. The CDR3 protein is CSVEDREYEQYF. For the CDR3, the DNA is TGCAGCGTTGAAGATCGAGAATACGAGCAGTACTTC.

In the case of this clone: Other DNA sequences within the sample encode an identical CDR3. This rearrangement joins TRBV5-1 to TRBJ2-2, with TRBD1 matching over 7 bases. The CDR3 spans 14 residues. Germline lookup yields CDR1 SGHRS and CDR2 YFSETQ. V was clipped by 1 base and J by 5 bases; unmatched bases: 2. As DNA, the CDR3 is TGCGCCAGCAGCTTGACAGGGGATACCGGGGAGCTGTTTTTT. Amino acid sequence: CASSLTGDTGELFF.

The rearrangement joins TRBV14 to TRBJ2-7; no definite D call. The CDR3 has 15 amino acids. Germline CDR1 and CDR2: SGHDN and FVKESK. The V end lost 0 bases, the J end lost 3 bases, and 12 bases lay between the germline ends. The CDR3 nucleotides read TGTGCCAGCAGCCAAGACCCGGGTACGCTCTACGAGCAGTACTTC. This gives the protein CASSQDPGTLYEQYF.

The chain uses TRBV5-1 and TRBJ2-1, with D maybe TRBD1 (6 bases). This CDR3 is 12 amino acids long. Germline loops: CDR1 SGHRS, CDR2 YFSETQ. The ends were cut back, 5 bases at V and 5 bases at J, with 8 bases in the middle. Here the CDR3 reads CASRRDNNEQFF. DNA for the CDR3: TGCGCCAGCAGACGGGACAACAATGAGCAGTTCTTC.